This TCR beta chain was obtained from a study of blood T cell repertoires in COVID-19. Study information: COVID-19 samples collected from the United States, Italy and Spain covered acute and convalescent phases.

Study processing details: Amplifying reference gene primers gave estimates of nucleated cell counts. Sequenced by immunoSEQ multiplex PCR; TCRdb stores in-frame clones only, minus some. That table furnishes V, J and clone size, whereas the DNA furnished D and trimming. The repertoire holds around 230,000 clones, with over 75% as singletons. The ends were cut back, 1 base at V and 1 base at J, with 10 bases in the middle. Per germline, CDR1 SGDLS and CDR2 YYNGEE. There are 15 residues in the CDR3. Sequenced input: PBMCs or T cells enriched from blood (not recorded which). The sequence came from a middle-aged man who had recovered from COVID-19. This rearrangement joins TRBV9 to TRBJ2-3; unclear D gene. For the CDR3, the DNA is TGTGCCAGCAGCGTACGCGAGCTTCGCACAGATACGCAGTATTTT. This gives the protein CASSVRELRTDTQYF.